Each of the 27 T cell receptor beta chains below was sequenced from the same sample in a study of shared clonotypes between healthy human individuals. Profiled with immunoSEQ multiplex PCR; TCRdb holds only in-frame clones, not every one. The sample has nearly 2 million clones; about 95% are singletons. Naive CD8 cells, CD45RO-negative and positively selected for CCR7, excluded terminally differentiated effector memory CD45RA+ cells. Sequenced material: naive CD8+ T cells sorted from blood. Receptors were obtained from a man between 18 and 29 years old in good health.

In this sample, this clone turned up many times. V is TRBV4-3 and J is TRBJ2-3, with D perhaps being TRBD1 or TRBD2 (6 bases each). Deletions cut 0 bases from V and 2 bases from J, with 15 bases between. The germline CDR1 and CDR2 sequences are LGHNA and YSLEER. CDR3 length: 17 amino acids. The CDR3 region has the DNA TGCGCCAGCAGCCAAGATCATAGGGGGGTCAACACAGATACGCAGTATTTT. Translated: CASSQDHRGVNTDTQYF.

The chain has TRBV9 and TRBJ1-1; D is perhaps TRBD1 (6 bases). The CDR3 has 16 residues. Germline-derived CDR1 and CDR2 are SGDLS and YYNGEE. V lost 3 bases and J lost 2, with 17 bases in between. CDR3 protein: CASSEQGGPINTEAFF. As DNA, the CDR3 is TGTGCCAGCAGCGAACAAGGGGGACCCATTAACACTGAAGCTTTCTTT.

The chain carries TRBV13 and TRBJ1-3; D is ambiguous. The CDR3 is 14 residues long. Germline V CDR1 and CDR2: PRHDT, FYEKMQ (reference sequence). V was clipped by 1 base and J by 3 bases, with 7 bases between them. CDR3 nucleotide sequence: TGTGCCAGCAGCTTAGCCGAAGGTGGAAACACCATATATTTT. Its protein is CASSLAEGGNTIYF.

The chain couples TRBV2 to TRBJ2-1, with 7 bases fitting TRBD1. Looked up from germline, CDR1 is SNHLY and CDR2 is FYNNEI. After removal of 10 bases from V and 6 bases from J, the junction contained 6 bases not matched to a gene. The CDR3 length is 12 residues. CDR3 DNA sequence: TGTGCCATCTATGGGACAGCCAATGAGCAGTTCTTC. This codes for CAIYGTANEQFF. Full variable domain (remainder filled in from reference TRBV2 and TRBJ2-1): EPEVTQTPSHQVTQMGQEVILRCVPISNHLYFYWYRQILGQKVEFLVSFYNNEISEKSEIFDDQFSVERPDGSNFTLKIRSTKLEDSAMYFCAIYGTANEQFFGPGTRLTVL.

The chain links TRBV7-2 to TRBJ2-1, with D unresolved. Germline CDR1 reads SGHTA; CDR2 reads FQGNSA. The CDR3 is 11 amino acids. Trimming removed 5 bases from V and 6 bases from J, with 5 bases in between. CDR3 residues: CASSLRNEQFF. The DNA for the CDR3 is TGTGCCAGCAGCCTACGCAATGAGCAGTTCTTC.

This chain joins TRBV2 and TRBJ2-7; either TRBD1 or TRBD2 may fit D (5 bases each). This CDR3 contains 14 residues. Germline CDR1 and CDR2: SNHLY and FYNNEI. The V end lost 3 bases, the J end lost 2 bases, and 11 bases lay between the germline ends. This chain's CDR3 is CASSEGRVPYEQYF. The DNA for the CDR3 is TGTGCCAGCAGTGAGGGGCGGGTGCCCTACGAGCAGTACTTC.

Notes on this clone: This same CDR3 is encoded by further DNA sequences in the sample. This chain uses TRBV9 with TRBJ2-3; D is unclear. Germline V gives CDR1 SGDLS, CDR2 YYNGEE. Trimming removed 0 bases from V and 5 bases from J, with 7 bases in between. This CDR3 has 13 amino acids. The CDR3 loop is CASSVDGLDTQYF. In nucleotides, the CDR3 is TGTGCCAGCAGCGTAGACGGGCTAGATACGCAGTATTTT.

This sequence joins TRBV19 and TRBJ2-7, with 8 bases fitting TRBD2. Germline V lookup: CDR1 LNHDA, CDR2 SQIVND (reference sequence). V gave up 8 bases and J gave up 5 bases; unmatched junction bases: 8. The CDR3 consists of 13 residues. CDR3 protein: CASGLGSGNEQYF. CDR3 nucleotide sequence: TGTGCCAGTGGATTAGGTAGCGGGAACGAGCAGTACTTC.

The chain is built from TRBV6-1 and TRBJ2-7; TRBD2 agrees at 11 bases. With V trimmed by 6 bases and J by 2 bases, 6 bases remained unmatched. The CDR3 extends over 15 amino acids. CDR1 and CDR2 from the germline V gene are MNHNS and SASEGT. The CDR3 sequence is CASSDLAGGTYEQYF. CDR3 sequence (DNA): TGTGCCAGCAGCGATCTAGCGGGAGGCACCTACGAGCAGTACTTC.

This clone has only a few counts. This chain links TRBV19 with TRBJ2-3; 9 bases map to TRBD1. From germline, CDR1 is LNHDA and CDR2 SQIVND (reference sequence). There are 15 residues in the CDR3. Trimming at V came to 7 bases and at J to 2 bases, leaving 7 bases not matched to a gene. This CDR3 is CASNTGTGFTDTQYF. Here the CDR3 DNA reads TGTGCCAGTAACACCGGGACAGGGTTCACAGATACGCAGTATTTT.

Concerning this clone itself: Other DNA sequences in the same sample also yield this CDR3. The rearrangement uses TRBV27 and TRBJ2-1; TRBD2 agrees at 11 bases. Germline lookup yields CDR1 MNHEY and CDR2 SMNVEV (reference sequence). The length of the CDR3 is 14 residues. V gave up 6 bases and J gave up 4 bases; unmatched junction bases: 2. Here the CDR3 reads CASSLAGGYNEQFF. DNA of the CDR3: TGTGCCAGCAGCCTAGCGGGAGGTTACAATGAGCAGTTCTTC.

This chain connects TRBV27 to TRBJ2-7; D possibly corresponds to TRBD2 (6 bases). This CDR3 is built from 13 residues. Looked up from germline, CDR1 is MNHEY and CDR2 is SMNVEV (reference sequence). V was clipped by 5 bases and J by 1 base, with 9 bases between them. CDR3 loop: CASSIAESYEQYF. The CDR3, as DNA: TGTGCCAGCAGTATAGCGGAGTCCTACGAGCAGTACTTC.

This sequence joins TRBV19 and TRBJ2-4, with D hard to call. Germline loops: CDR1 LNHDA, CDR2 SQIVND (reference sequence). Between the trimmed V and J ends, which lost 2 bases and 0 bases, there was a span of 5 bases. CDR3 length: 14 residues. The CDR3: CASSIPLAKNIQYF. The CDR3 DNA follows: TGTGCCAGTAGTATACCGTTAGCCAAAAACATTCAGTACTTC.

The genes are TRBV4-1 and TRBJ1-2, with TRBD1 matching over 9 bases. V shed 1 base, J shed 4 bases, and the junction held 4 bases outside the gene matches. This CDR3 region has 15 residues. From germline, CDR1 is MGHRA and CDR2 YSYEKL. DNA for the CDR3: TGCGCCAGCAGCCAAGGACAGGGGGGCGTCTATGGCTACACCTTC. It encodes CASSQGQGGVYGYTF.

The chain links TRBV10-3 to TRBJ2-7, with D possibly being TRBD2 (5 bases). This CDR3 is built from 16 residues. V was shortened by 0 bases and J by 0 bases, with 12 bases between the two germline ends. CDR1 and CDR2 from the germline V gene are ENHRY and SYGVKD. The DNA for the CDR3 is TGTGCCATCAGTGAGTCCCTTGAGGGTCTCTCCTACGAGCAGTACTTC. Translated: CAISESLEGLSYEQYF.

The chain joins TRBV5-8 to TRBJ1-1; D is uncertain. There are 16 residues in the CDR3. Germline CDR1 SGHTS, CDR2 YDEGEE. The V and J ends lost 1 base and 0 bases respectively, with 13 bases between them. The CDR3 sequence: CASSLMGSSMNTEAFF. The CDR3, as DNA: TGTGCCAGCAGCTTGATGGGCAGTAGCATGAACACTGAAGCTTTCTTT.

The chain employs TRBV27 and TRBJ1-1, with D possibly TRBD1 on 6 matching bases. Germline V gene sequence: CDR1 MNHEY, CDR2 SMNVEV (reference sequence). V gave up 3 bases and J gave up 5 bases, with 13 bases separating them. This CDR3 region has 14 residues. Here the CDR3 DNA reads TGTGCCAGCAGTTTGGTGGGGGCCGAGACTGAAGCTTTCTTT. The encoded protein is CASSLVGAETEAFF.

The chain couples TRBV7-9 to TRBJ1-1; D perhaps matches TRBD1 (5 bases). The CDR3 extends over 16 amino acids. CDR1 and CDR2 from the germline V gene are SEHNR and FQNEAQ (reference sequence). V lost 5 bases and J lost 1, with 17 bases in between. CDR3 sequence reads: CASSPLPLGENTEAFF. The CDR3 DNA reads TGTGCCAGCAGCCCCCTCCCCTTGGGGGAGAACACTGAAGCTTTCTTT.

As for this clone: Other nucleotide sequences from this sample produce the same CDR3. The chain is built from TRBV4-1 and TRBJ2-7; D possibly uses TRBD1 or TRBD2 (5 bases each). This CDR3 has 14 amino acids. Trimming left V 1 base short and J 0 bases short, with 7 bases between. CDR1 and CDR2 from the germline V gene are MGHRA and YSYEKL. The DNA of the CDR3 is TGCGCCAGCAGCCAAGGGGGGACCTCCTACGAGCAGTACTTC. It codes for CASSQGGTSYEQYF.

The rearrangement uses TRBV11-2 and TRBJ1-1; 7 bases agree with TRBD1. Looked up from germline, CDR1 is SGHAT and CDR2 is FQNNGV. Losses at the gene ends were 6 bases for V and 0 bases for J; bases not matched to a gene: 7. This CDR3 is 15 amino acids long. DNA for the CDR3: TGTGCCAGCAGGTTAACGACAGGGCTGAACACTGAAGCTTTCTTT. It encodes CASRLTTGLNTEAFF. The entire variable domain, with the rest obtained from reference TRBV11-2 and TRBJ1-1, is as follows: EAGVAQSPRYKIIEKRQSVAFWCNPISGHATLYWYQQILGQGPKLLIQFQNNGVVDDSQLPKDRFSAERLKGVDSTLKIQPAKLEDSAVYLCASRLTTGLNTEAFFGQGTRLTVV.

This chain joins TRBV27 and TRBJ2-7; TRBD1 or TRBD2 may be the D gene (5 bases each). The V gene's germline CDR1 is MNHEY and CDR2 SMNVEV (reference sequence). This CDR3 is built from 13 residues. V was pared by 4 bases and J by 3 bases, with 10 bases between. The CDR3 protein is CASSWGSLYEQYF. CDR3 in DNA: TGTGCCAGCAGTTGGGGGAGCCTCTACGAGCAGTACTTC.

The chain joins TRBV2 to TRBJ2-2; 8 bases are shared with TRBD2. The junction had 5 bases not matched to a gene; V was cut back by 4 bases and J by 4 bases. Germline V gene lookup returns CDR1 SNHLY and CDR2 FYNNEI. CDR3 size: 15 residues. This CDR3 reads CASSGGLGVTGELFF. Here the CDR3 DNA reads TGTGCCAGCAGTGGGGGACTAGGCGTCACCGGGGAGCTGTTTTTT. Together with reference TRBV2 and TRBJ2-2, the CDR3 gives the full variable domain: EPEVTQTPSHQVTQMGQEVILRCVPISNHLYFYWYRQILGQKVEFLVSFYNNEISEKSEIFDDQFSVERPDGSNFTLKIRSTKLEDSAMYFCASSGGLGVTGELFFGEGSRLTVL.

The V and J genes are TRBV12-5 and TRBJ1-6; 9 nucleotides line up with TRBD1. Germline CDR1 reads LGHNT; CDR2 reads FRNRAP. The CDR3 is 15 residues long. Unmatched junction bases numbered 8, after V lost 1 base and J lost 13 bases. The CDR3 region has the DNA TGTGCTAGTGGTTTGGCCGACTGGACAGGGGCCCCCCTCCACTTT. Residues: CASGLADWTGAPLHF. The full variable domain, in which reference TRBV12-5 and TRBJ1-6 provide the parts outside the CDR3, is DARVTQTPRHKVTEMGQEVTMRCQPILGHNTVFWYRQTMMQGLELLAYFRNRAPLDDSGMPKDRFSAEMPDATLATLKIQPSEPRDSAVYFCASGLADWTGAPLHFGNGTRLTVT.

The V gene is TRBV28, the J gene TRBJ2-7; TRBD2 is a possible D gene (5 bases). CDR3 length equals 14 residues. The germline V and J ends were trimmed by 4 bases and 2 bases, with 12 bases remaining between them. Germline V CDR1 and CDR2: MDHEN, SYDVKM. CDR3 DNA sequence: TGTGCCAGCAGTTCCCCGGACTCAGCCTACGAGCAGTACTTC. Translation: CASSSPDSAYEQYF.

V is TRBV9 and J is TRBJ2-5; perhaps TRBD2 as D (6 bases). V lost 0 bases and J 1 base, leaving 16 bases between the germline ends. The CDR3 has 17 residues. In germline, CDR1 is SGDLS, CDR2 YYNGEE. CDR3 nucleotides: TGTGCCAGCAGCGTAGCAGGAGGGTCGGGAGCCCAAGAGACCCAGTACTTC. This sequence encodes CASSVAGGSGAQETQYF.

In its sample, this clone was seen once. The J gene is TRBJ2-1, the V gene TRBV5-4, with D hard to call. Germline lookup yields CDR1 SGHNT and CDR2 YYREEE (reference sequence). This CDR3 has 12 amino acids. The ends were cut back, 4 bases at V and 7 bases at J, with 9 bases in the middle. The CDR3 loop reads CASSVFSNEQFF. The CDR3 nucleotides are TGTGCCAGCAGCGTTTTTTCTAATGAGCAGTTCTTC.

The chain's CDR3 is CASSSGTSGREEETQYF. The CDR3 DNA sequence: TGTGCCAGCAGCTCCGGGACTAGCGGGAGGGAGGAAGAGACCCAGTACTTC. This sequence joins TRBV5-6 and TRBJ2-5, with TRBD2 matching over 16 bases. Germline CDR1 is SGHDT and CDR2 is YYEEEE. The trim removed 3 bases at V and 3 bases at J, leaving 5 bases unmatched. The CDR3 sequence is 17 residues long.